This record concerns one TCR beta chain sequence. The germline V gene has CDR1 MGHRA and CDR2 YSYEKL. This CDR3 region has 15 residues. Deletions cut 1 base from V and 2 bases from J, with 11 bases between. The data are from a study of control samples from healthy donors and cancer patients. Clones were sequenced by immunoSEQ multiplex PCR, and TCRdb holds only the in-frame ones, with some missing. Of about 80,000 clones in the sample, around 92% were seen once. The receptor was isolated from a middle-aged man in good health. The sequencing sample was made of blood. The rearrangement uses TRBV4-1 and TRBJ1-2, with D perhaps matching TRBD1 (6 bases). DNA for the CDR3: TGCGCCAGCAGCCAAGGGGGGGGCCCAAACTATGGCTACACCTTC. Amino acids: CASSQGGGPNYGYTF.